This TCR beta chain was captured in a study of cytomegalovirus exposure and HLA in healthy donors. Of note for this clone: Its matching antigen is unknown.

Overall study results and limits: Most subjects had HLA-A and HLA-B alleles reportedly predicted accurately by TCR beta sequences. Sequencing likely produced, as an artifact, a cluster of highly shared sequence variants. TCR beta chains numbering under 200 were designated cytomegalovirus-associated.

V lost 1 base and J lost 5, with 15 bases in between. Per germline, CDR1 SGDLS and CDR2 YYNGEE. The CDR3 has 15 amino acids. Both 60 Vbeta primers and 13 Jbeta primers went into the PCR. As originally analysed: Later analysis identified 80 million to 85 million unique TCR beta chains, some 10 million shared. The method was immunoSEQ multiplex PCR; TCRdb's version includes in-frame clones alone and lacks a portion of them. The V and J calls and clone size were taken over from that table, and D and trimming were inferred from the DNA. The sample carries 130,000 to 150,000 clones, 82% recorded once. Sequencing input: PBMCs. The chain employs TRBV9 and TRBJ2-5; D might be TRBD2 (7 bases). This receptor was obtained from a woman in her sixties in good health and CMV-seropositive. CDR3 DNA sequence: TGTGCCAGCAGCGTAACGGGGGGCCCGGGGGAGACCCAGTACTTC. Protein: CASSVTGGPGETQYF.